These T cell receptor beta chains were read from a single sample in a study of T cell repertoires in aging, cancer and after chemotherapy. TCRdb recomputed calls from the multiplex PCR reads with MiXCR, one row per CDR3 protein. The table has around 2,400 distinct CDR3 sequences, about 47% seen once; the top ten hold around 5.1%. The sequencing sample was made of blood. Every receptor here comes from a human donor with a blood cancer. CDR3s include the opening cysteine and the closing phenylalanine or tryptophan. A D gene is named only where the DNA matches it firmly. Only part of the rows carry a size: once, few, many, or a class if the clone is expanded.

clone_size	d_call	v_call	j_call	cdr3_aa	cdr3_nt
-	-	TRBV10-3	TRBJ2-1	CAISEGLSRDQGQFF	TGTGCCATCAGTGAAGGATTATCGAGGGATCAGGGGCAGTTCTTC
-	TRBD1	TRBV19	TRBJ2-2	CASTETGGSGELFF	TGTGCCAGTACCGAGACAGGGGGTTCCGGGGAGCTGTTTTTT
large	-	TRBV6-5	TRBJ1-2	CASRPAGRDYGYTF	TGTGCCAGCAGACCTGCCGGGAGGGACTATGGCTACACCTTC
-	TRBD1	TRBV7-2	TRBJ2-1	CASSLKGGPYNEQFF	TGTGCCAGCAGCTTAAAAGGGGGCCCCTACAATGAGCAGTTCTTC
-	-	TRBV12-3/TRBV12-4	TRBJ1-2	CASSLDAGDGYTF	TGTGCCAGCAGTTTAGACGCGGGGGATGGCTACACCTTC
-	TRBD1	TRBV12-3/TRBV12-4	TRBJ2-1	CASTSTGQAQFF	TGTGCCAGCACCTCAACCGGACAGGCGCAGTTCTTC
-	-	TRBV7-6	TRBJ2-1	CARGAGNEQFF	TGTGCCCGGGGGGCTGGCAATGAGCAGTTCTTC
few	-	TRBV5-6	TRBJ2-1	CASSLPPSYNEQFF	TGTGCCAGCAGCCTCCCTCCCTCCTACAATGAGCAGTTCTTC
large	TRBD2	TRBV29-1	TRBJ2-5	CSVGASGPETQYF	TGCAGCGTTGGGGCTAGCGGACCAGAGACCCAGTACTTC
few	-	TRBV6-5	TRBJ2-1	CASSYKGYNEQFF	TGTGCCAGCAGTTACAAGGGGTACAATGAGCAGTTCTTC
-	TRBD1	TRBV20-1	TRBJ1-4	CSARDRAGTGIRANEKLFF	TGCAGTGCTAGAGATCGGGCTGGGACAGGGATAAGGGCTAATGAAAAACTGTTTTTT
-	-	TRBV6-2/TRBV6-3	TRBJ2-5	CASSYGGGSETQYF	TGTGCCAGCAGTTACGGTGGGGGGTCAGAGACCCAGTACTTC
-	-	TRBV5-4	TRBJ1-1	CASSRSFTAEAFF	TGTGCCAGCAGTCGCTCGTTTACCGCTGAAGCTTTCTTT
-	TRBD1	TRBV10-1	TRBJ1-5	CASQAAGGQPQHF	TGCGCCAGCCAGGCGGCAGGGGGTCAACCCCAGCATTTT
few	-	TRBV7-2	TRBJ1-5	CASSLARGSQPQHF	TGTGCCAGCAGCTTAGCGAGGGGAAGTCAGCCCCAGCATTTT
large	-	TRBV14	TRBJ1-3	CASSQDLSPGLAGDTIYF	TGTGCCAGCAGCCAAGATCTGAGCCCCGGACTGGCAGGGGACACCATATATTTT
once	-	TRBV15	TRBJ2-3	CATSRDPRSTDTQYF	TGTGCCACCAGCAGAGATCCCCGAAGCACAGATACGCAGTATTTT
large	TRBD2	TRBV29-1	TRBJ2-5	CSVEGGVVGSQETQYF	TGCAGCGTTGAGGGGGGGGTCGTTGGGTCACAAGAGACCCAGTACTTC
-	-	TRBV6-5	TRBJ2-5	CASGQAVWETQYF	TGTGCCAGCGGTCAGGCGGTTTGGGAGACCCAGTACTTC
-	TRBD1	TRBV27	TRBJ2-6	CASRELRGGAGANVLTF	TGTGCCAGCCGGGAATTGCGAGGGGGCGCTGGGGCCAACGTCCTGACTTTC
-	-	TRBV6-5	TRBJ2-7	CASSVEGRVSYEQYF	TGTGCCAGCAGTGTTGAAGGACGGGTGTCCTACGAGCAGTACTTC
-	TRBD1	TRBV6-5	TRBJ1-5	CASSPGQGARNQPQHF	TGTGCCAGCAGCCCCGGACAGGGGGCGCGGAATCAGCCCCAGCATTTT
-	-	TRBV10-3	TRBJ2-7	CAISDRFFIYEQYF	TGTGCCATCAGTGACAGGTTTTTTATCTACGAGCAGTACTTC
large	-	TRBV29-1	TRBJ2-6	CSVVVGSGANVLTF	TGCAGCGTTGTCGTTGGATCTGGGGCCAACGTCCTGACTTTC
-	-	TRBV6-2/TRBV6-3	TRBJ2-5	CASRILGETQYF	TGTGCCAGCAGAATACTGGGGGAGACCCAGTACTTC
-	-	TRBV20-1	TRBJ1-2	CSARVGGSYGYTF	TGCAGTGCTAGAGTGGGAGGGAGCTATGGCTACACCTTC
-	-	TRBV6-5	TRBJ2-5	CASRRLGRATETQYF	TGTGCCAGCAGGAGATTGGGCCGGGCAACGGAGACCCAGTACTTC
-	-	TRBV20-1	TRBJ2-7	CSASSGNSYEQYF	TGCAGTGCTAGCTCCGGGAACTCCTACGAGCAGTACTTC
-	-	TRBV18	TRBJ2-3	CASSPQGTDTQYF	TGTGCCAGCTCACCCCAGGGGACAGATACGCAGTATTTT
few	-	TRBV7-9	TRBJ1-1	CASRVEESTEAFF	TGTGCCAGCAGGGTGGAGGAGAGCACTGAAGCTTTCTTT
-	-	TRBV6-5	TRBJ1-1	CASSYSSRTEAFF	TGTGCCAGCAGTTACTCAAGCAGAACTGAAGCTTTCTTT
-	-	TRBV6-1	TRBJ2-4	CASSDWAQNIQYF	TGTGCCAGCAGTGATTGGGCTCAAAACATTCAGTACTTC
large	-	TRBV29-1	TRBJ2-3	CSVILATTSTDTQYF	TGCAGCGTTATTTTAGCGACTACTAGCACAGATACGCAGTATTTT
-	TRBD2	TRBV20-1	TRBJ2-3	CSAMGLAVEDTQYF	TGCAGTGCTATGGGACTAGCGGTGGAGGATACGCAGTATTTT
-	-	TRBV12-3/TRBV12-4	TRBJ1-4	CASSLAGALFF	TGTGCCAGCAGTTTAGCCGGTGCTTTGTTTTTT
-	-	TRBV10-3	TRBJ2-5	CAIRRGEAEETQYF	TGTGCCATCAGGCGCGGTGAAGCGGAAGAGACCCAGTACTTC
-	TRBD1	TRBV5-6	TRBJ2-3	CASSLTGTGPTDTQYF	TGTGCCAGCAGCCTCACCGGGACAGGTCCCACAGATACGCAGTATTTT